Below are 10 T cell receptor beta chains sequenced from a single sample in a study of T-cell reconstitution after alpha-beta-depleted transplantation in children (dated by TCRdb to the mid-2010s). Libraries were made using PCR. Sequencing took place on an Illumina HiSeq 2500. Molecular barcoding was employed in the preparation of TCR libraries, with unique molecular identifiers being used to normalize TCRbeta repertoire quantification. TCRdb handled the public reads itself, with Q25 trimming in fastp and clone calling in MiXCR, and kept productive beta chains. Rows are unified per CDR3 protein, each entry keeping the most common DNA and genes. Across this sample there are a few hundred thousand distinct CDR3 sequences, with 10% to 15% seen only once. Roughly 2.3% of the sample comes from the top ten. Sample treatment or condition, as interpreted from the label and publication: allogeneic hematopoietic cell transplantation with graft depleted of TCRalphabeta T cells and CD19 B cells.

The sequencing used PBMCs, mostly from graft donor cells, collected 360 days after TCRalphabeta/CD19-depleted stem cell transplant. Receptor source: a male patient younger than 18 who had a stem cell transplant for acute myeloid leukemia, so the T cells may come from the graft donor.

The table lists this clonotype with a few counts. The gene calls are TRBV5-1 and TRBJ2-3; D possibly corresponds to TRBD2 (7 bases). Trimming removed 0 bases from V and 6 bases from J, with 11 bases in between. CDR3 size: 14 residues. Per germline, CDR1 SGHRS and CDR2 YFSETQ. The CDR3 DNA is TGCGCCAGCAGCTTGGTCGGGGGGCGGGATACGCAGTATTTT. This encodes CASSLVGGRDTQYF.

The chain links TRBV6-5 to TRBJ1-2, with no clear D. The CDR3 totals 14 residues. Germline V CDR1 and CDR2: MNHEY, SVGAGI. V was trimmed by 4 bases and J by 0 bases, leaving 9 bases between them. The CDR3 here is CASSSRNPNYGYTF. The CDR3 nucleotides read TGTGCCAGCAGTTCACGGAATCCTAACTATGGCTACACCTTC.

This clonotype was detected many times. V and J are TRBV12-3 or TRBV12-4 and TRBJ2-2; D is undetermined. The CDR3 extends over 14 amino acids. V shed 3 bases and J shed 4 bases, with 9 bases lying between them. The CDR3 sequence: CASSFGDPTGELFF. CDR3 nucleotide sequence: TGTGCCAGCAGTTTTGGCGACCCCACCGGGGAGCTGTTTTTT.

This clonotype was detected a few times. The rearrangement joins TRBV7-9 to TRBJ2-7, with 8 bases matching TRBD1. There are 14 residues in the CDR3. Germline V gives CDR1 SEHNR, CDR2 FQNEAQ (reference sequence). The ends lost 5 bases at V and 3 bases at J; junction bases unmatched: 6. CDR3 nucleotides: TGTGCCAGCAGCAGCCGGGACAGGCACTACGAGCAGTACTTC. Translated: CASSSRDRHYEQYF.

This clonotype was counted at least ten times. The rearrangement uses TRBV7-9 and TRBJ2-2, with D perhaps matching TRBD2 (6 bases). Germline V CDR1 and CDR2: SEHNR, FQNEAQ (reference sequence). The CDR3 totals 16 residues. The V end was cut by 1 base, the J end by 0 bases, with 9 bases between. CDR3 nucleotide sequence: TGTGCCAGCAGCTTAGTTAGCGGTCCGAACACCGGGGAGCTGTTTTTT. Protein product: CASSLVSGPNTGELFF.

This clonotype was detected many times. The gene calls are TRBV6-2 or TRBV6-3 and TRBJ1-1, with 8 bases lining up with TRBD1. The V gene's germline CDR1 is MNHEY and CDR2 SVGEGT. J was trimmed by 0 bases and V by 6 bases; bases with no gene match: 12. This CDR3 is 17 amino acids long. The CDR3 spells CASRRPSTGVMNTEAFF. CDR3 DNA: TGTGCCAGCAGGCGGCCCTCGACAGGGGTTATGAACACTGAAGCTTTCTTT.

The rearrangement uses TRBV4-3 and TRBJ2-7, with D tentatively TRBD2 (5 bases). Trimming took 1 base from V and 5 from J, leaving 9 bases between them. CDR1 LGHNA and CDR2 YSLEER come from the germline V gene. This CDR3 comprises 13 residues. The DNA of the CDR3 is TGCGCCAGCAGCCAAGGTCCCGGGGACGAGCAGTACTTC. It codes for CASSQGPGDEQYF.

This clonotype was detected a few times. The chain carries TRBV7-2 and TRBJ2-3; maybe TRBD2 (5 bases). Trimming pared 0 bases from V and 2 bases from J, leaving 12 bases between. CDR1 and CDR2 (germline): SGHTA, FQGNSA. The CDR3 runs 16 residues. CDR3: CASSLARTGNTDTQYF. DNA for the CDR3: TGTGCCAGCAGCTTAGCCCGGACTGGAAACACAGATACGCAGTATTTT.

The rearrangement links TRBV6-1 to TRBJ2-1; 8 positions match TRBD2. With V trimmed by 3 bases and J by 7 bases, 11 bases remained unmatched. Germline V gene sequence: CDR1 MNHNS, CDR2 SASEGT. CDR3 length: 16 residues. CDR3 residues: CASSERGSGIWNEQFF. In nucleotides, the CDR3 is TGTGCCAGCAGTGAGCGTGGTAGCGGGATATGGAATGAGCAGTTCTTC.

The genes are TRBV2 and TRBJ1-4; D call uncertain. V was trimmed by 8 bases and J by 8 bases, leaving 18 bases between them. In germline, CDR1 is SNHLY, CDR2 FYNNEI. CDR3 length: 14 amino acids. CDR3: CASSRGSPGEKLFF. DNA of the CDR3: TGTGCCAGCTCCCGAGGGAGCCCTGGAGAAAAACTGTTTTTT.